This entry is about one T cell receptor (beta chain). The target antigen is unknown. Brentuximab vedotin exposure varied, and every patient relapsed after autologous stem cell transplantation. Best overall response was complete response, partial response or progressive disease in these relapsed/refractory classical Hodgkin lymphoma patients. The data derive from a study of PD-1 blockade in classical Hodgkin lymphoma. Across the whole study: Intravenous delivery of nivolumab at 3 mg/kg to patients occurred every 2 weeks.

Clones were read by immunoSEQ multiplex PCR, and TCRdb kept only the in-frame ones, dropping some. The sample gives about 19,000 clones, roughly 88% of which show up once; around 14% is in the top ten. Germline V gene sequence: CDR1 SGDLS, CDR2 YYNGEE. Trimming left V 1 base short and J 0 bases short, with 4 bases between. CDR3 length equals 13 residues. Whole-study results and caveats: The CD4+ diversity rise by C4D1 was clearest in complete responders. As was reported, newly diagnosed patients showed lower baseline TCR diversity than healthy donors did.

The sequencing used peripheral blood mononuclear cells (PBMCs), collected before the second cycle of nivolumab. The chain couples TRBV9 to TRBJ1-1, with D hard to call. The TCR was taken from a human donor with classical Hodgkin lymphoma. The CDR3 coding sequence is TGTGCCAGCAGCGTAAAGGTGAACACTGAAGCTTTCTTT. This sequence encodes CASSVKVNTEAFF.